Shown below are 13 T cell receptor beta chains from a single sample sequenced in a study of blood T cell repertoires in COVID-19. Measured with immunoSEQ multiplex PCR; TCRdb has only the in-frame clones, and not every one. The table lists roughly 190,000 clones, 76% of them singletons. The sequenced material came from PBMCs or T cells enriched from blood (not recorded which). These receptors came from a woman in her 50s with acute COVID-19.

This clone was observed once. CDR3 bases: TGCAGCGTCCGGGACACCTACAATCAGCCCCAGCATTTT. This translates into CSVRDTYNQPQHF. The V gene is TRBV29-1, the J gene TRBJ1-5, with D perhaps matching TRBD1 (6 bases). V gave up 6 bases and J gave up 3 bases, with 12 bases separating them. Germline CDR1 reads SQVTM; CDR2 reads ANQGSEA. This CDR3 is built from 13 residues.

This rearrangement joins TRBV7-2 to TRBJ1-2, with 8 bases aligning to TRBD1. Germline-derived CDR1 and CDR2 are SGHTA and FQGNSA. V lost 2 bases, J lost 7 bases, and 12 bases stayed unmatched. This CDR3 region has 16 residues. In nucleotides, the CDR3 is TGTGCCAGCAGCTTAAAAAGTACAGGGGGTTTAGGTGGCTACACCTTC. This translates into CASSLKSTGGLGGYTF.

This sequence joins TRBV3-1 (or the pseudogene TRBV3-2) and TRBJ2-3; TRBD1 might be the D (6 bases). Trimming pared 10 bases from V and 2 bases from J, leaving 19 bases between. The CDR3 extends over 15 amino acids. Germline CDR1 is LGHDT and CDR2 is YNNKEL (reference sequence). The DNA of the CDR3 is TGTGCCACCAGGGGTCCCGGGATGGACACAGATACGCAGTATTTT. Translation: CATRGPGMDTDTQYF.

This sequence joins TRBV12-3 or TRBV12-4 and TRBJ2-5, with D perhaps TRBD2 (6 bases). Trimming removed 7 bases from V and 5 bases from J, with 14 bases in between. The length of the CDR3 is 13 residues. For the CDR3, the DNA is TGTGCCAGCAATCTACGGAGGGGCGAGACCCAGTACTTC. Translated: CASNLRRGETQYF.

CDR3: CASSLASLRGGTGELFF. The CDR3, as DNA: TGTGCCAGCAGCTTAGCTTCTCTTCGGGGAGGCACCGGGGAGCTGTTTTTT. V and J are TRBV7-8 and TRBJ2-2; maybe TRBD2 (6 bases). V dropped 0 bases and J dropped 4 bases, with 15 bases sitting between them. This CDR3 is built from 17 residues. In germline, CDR1 is SGHVS, CDR2 FQNEAQ.

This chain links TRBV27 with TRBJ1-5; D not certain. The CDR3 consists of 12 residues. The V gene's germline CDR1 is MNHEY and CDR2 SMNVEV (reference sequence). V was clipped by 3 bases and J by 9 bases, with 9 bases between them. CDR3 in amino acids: CASSFGSGPQHF. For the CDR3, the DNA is TGTGCCAGCAGTTTTGGGTCGGGGCCCCAGCATTTT.

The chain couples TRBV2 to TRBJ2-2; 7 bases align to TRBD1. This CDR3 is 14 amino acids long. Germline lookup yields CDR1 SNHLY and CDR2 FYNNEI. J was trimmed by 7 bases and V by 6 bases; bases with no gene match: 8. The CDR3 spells CASRTGTANGELFF. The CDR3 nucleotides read TGTGCCAGCAGGACCGGGACAGCAAACGGGGAGCTGTTTTTT.

In nucleotides, the CDR3 is TGTGCCAGTAGTCCCGGGGGGACACTCACCGGGGAGCTGTTTTTT. Its protein is CASSPGGTLTGELFF. V and J are TRBV19 and TRBJ2-2; TRBD2 might be the D (7 bases). Trimming took 5 bases from V and 4 from J, leaving 14 bases between them. This CDR3 region has 15 residues. Germline CDR1 is LNHDA and CDR2 is SQIVND (reference sequence).

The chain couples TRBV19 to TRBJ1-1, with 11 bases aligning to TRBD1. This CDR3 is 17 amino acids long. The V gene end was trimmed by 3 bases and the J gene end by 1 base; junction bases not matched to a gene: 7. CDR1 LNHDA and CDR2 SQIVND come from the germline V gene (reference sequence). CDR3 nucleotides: TGTGCCAGTAGTATTGGAGGACAGGGGGCCCCGAACACTGAAGCTTTCTTT. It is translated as CASSIGGQGAPNTEAFF.

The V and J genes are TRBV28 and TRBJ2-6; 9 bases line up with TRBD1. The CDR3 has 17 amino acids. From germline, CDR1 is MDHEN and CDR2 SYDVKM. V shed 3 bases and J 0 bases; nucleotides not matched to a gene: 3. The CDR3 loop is CASSLGQGFSGANVLTF. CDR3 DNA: TGTGCCAGCAGTTTGGGACAGGGTTTCTCTGGGGCCAACGTCCTGACTTTC.

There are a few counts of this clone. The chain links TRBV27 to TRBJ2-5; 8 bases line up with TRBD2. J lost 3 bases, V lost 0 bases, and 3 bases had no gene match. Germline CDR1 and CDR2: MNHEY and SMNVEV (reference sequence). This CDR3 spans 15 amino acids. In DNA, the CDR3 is TGTGCCAGCAGTTTATCTAGCGGGGTGAAAGAGACCCAGTACTTC. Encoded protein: CASSLSSGVKETQYF.

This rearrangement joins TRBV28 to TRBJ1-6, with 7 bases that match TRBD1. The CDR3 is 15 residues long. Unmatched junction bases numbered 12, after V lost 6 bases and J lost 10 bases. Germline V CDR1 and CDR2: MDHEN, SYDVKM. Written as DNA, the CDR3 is TGTGCCAGCAGAGAATACAGGGGATCGGGCTCACCCCTCCACTTT. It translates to CASREYRGSGSPLHF.

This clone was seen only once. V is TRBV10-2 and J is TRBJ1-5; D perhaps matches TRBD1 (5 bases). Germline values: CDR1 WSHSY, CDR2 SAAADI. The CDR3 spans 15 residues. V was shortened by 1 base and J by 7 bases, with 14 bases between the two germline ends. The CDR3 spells CASSEFIGVWQPQHF. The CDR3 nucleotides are TGCGCCAGCAGTGAGTTTATAGGGGTTTGGCAGCCCCAGCATTTT.